The 26 T cell receptor beta chains reported below all come from one sample, sequenced in a study of identical twins. TCRdb passed the 5' RACE reads through MiXCR, listing each CDR3 protein once. The table has about 530,000 distinct CDR3 sequences, around 22% seen once; the top ten hold around 0.47%. A further study also used this sample, focusing on yellow fever vaccine responses in identical twins.

The sequenced sample was CD4+ T cells sorted from blood. The receptors were gathered from a woman between 18 and 29 years old in good health.

The V and J genes are TRBV12-3 or TRBV12-4 and TRBJ2-3, with no clear D. The CDR3 extends over 12 amino acids. The V gene lost 2 bases and the J gene lost 3 bases, with 3 bases spanning the gap. In DNA form, the CDR3 reads TGTGCCAGCAGTTTACAGACAGATACGCAGTATTTT. Its translation is CASSLQTDTQYF.

This clonotype was seen only a few times. The chain joins TRBV5-1 to TRBJ2-5; D may be TRBD1 (6 bases). V was trimmed by 0 bases and J by 2 bases, leaving 11 bases between them. In germline, CDR1 is SGHRS, CDR2 YFSETQ. The CDR3 spans 15 residues. This chain's CDR3 is CASSLDGQKQETQYF. The DNA for the CDR3 is TGCGCCAGCAGCTTGGATGGACAGAAACAAGAGACCCAGTACTTC.

The chain joins TRBV21-1 to TRBJ1-5. TRBV21-1 is marked as a pseudogene. This CDR3 spans 16 amino acids. This chain's CDR3 is CASSKASGKASQPQHF. CDR3 coding DNA: TGTGCCAGCAGCAAAGCGTCAGGGAAGGCGAGTCAGCCCCAGCATTTT.

Only a few counts were recorded for this clonotype. The rearrangement joins TRBV20-1 to TRBJ2-5; the D gene could be TRBD1 or TRBD2 (5 bases each). The V gene lost 4 bases and the J gene lost 4 bases, with 19 bases spanning the gap. This CDR3 contains 15 residues. Germline CDR1 DFQATT, CDR2 SNEGSKA (reference sequence). The CDR3 spells CSATVVTGGGETQYF. The DNA of the CDR3 is TGCAGTGCTACGGTCGTAACAGGTGGGGGAGAGACCCAGTACTTC.

The chain combines TRBV2 with TRBJ2-6; TRBD1 matches at 7 bases. Trimming at V came to 7 bases and at J to 4 bases, leaving 7 bases not matched to a gene. The CDR3 contains 15 residues. Germline V lookup: CDR1 SNHLY, CDR2 FYNNEI. CDR3 sequence (DNA): TGTGCCAGCAACCGAGACAGGGAGGGGGCCAACGTCCTGACTTTC. Encoded protein: CASNRDREGANVLTF.

The chain links TRBV18 to TRBJ1-6; D remains unclear. CDR1 and CDR2 from the germline V gene are KGHSH and LQKENI. The CDR3 is made up of 15 amino acids. Trimming stripped 3 bases from V and 3 bases from J, with 9 bases between. This chain's CDR3 is CASSPSTIYNSPLHF. The CDR3 nucleotides are TGTGCCAGCTCACCTTCGACAATCTATAATTCACCCCTCCACTTT.

V gene TRBV27 combines with J gene TRBJ2-1; 10 bases match TRBD2. With 3 bases clipped from V and 9 bases from J, the junction kept 14 bases outside the gene matches. The V gene's germline CDR1 is MNHEY and CDR2 SMNVEV (reference sequence). The CDR3 spans 17 residues. CDR3 loop: CASSFEASGSYSGEQFF. The DNA of the CDR3 is TGTGCCAGCAGTTTTGAGGCTAGCGGGAGTTATTCGGGTGAGCAGTTCTTC.

In its sample, this clonotype was seen a few times. The gene calls are TRBV27 and TRBJ1-1; D possibly corresponds to TRBD1 (5 bases). The V end was cut by 6 bases, the J end by 3 bases, with 11 bases between. This CDR3 has 13 amino acids. From germline, CDR1 is MNHEY and CDR2 SMNVEV (reference sequence). The CDR3 reads CASRIREYTEAFF. The CDR3 DNA sequence: TGTGCCAGCAGAATCAGGGAGTACACTGAAGCTTTCTTT.

This clonotype was seen a handful of times. The chain couples TRBV4-2 to TRBJ2-2; 12 nucleotides agree with TRBD2. Germline lookup yields CDR1 LGHNA and CDR2 YNFKEQ. V shed 4 bases and J 9 bases; nucleotides not matched to a gene: 9. This CDR3 region has 16 residues. CDR3 protein: CASSPPGLAGKRELFF. CDR3 bases: TGTGCCAGCAGCCCACCCGGACTAGCGGGAAAGAGGGAGCTGTTTTTT.

This clonotype was seen a handful of times. The chain links TRBV12-3 or TRBV12-4 to TRBJ2-1; D gene unclear. The V gene lost 5 bases and the J gene lost 12 bases, with 14 bases spanning the gap. This CDR3 has 12 amino acids. CDR3 DNA sequence: TGTGCCAGCAGTCTGAGACCGGACCCGCAGTTCTTC. Its protein is CASSLRPDPQFF.

For the CDR3, the DNA is TGCAGTGCTAGGGAGCCGGATTATCAAGAGACCCAGTACTTC. Translated: CSAREPDYQETQYF. V is TRBV20-1 and J is TRBJ2-5; D gene uncertain. Germline assignment: CDR1 DFQATT and CDR2 SNEGSKA (reference sequence). Deletions cut 3 bases from V and 2 bases from J, with 13 bases between. The CDR3 sequence is 14 residues long.

The table lists this clonotype with a count of one. The CDR3 here is CASRGTGQYYGYTF. The CDR3, as DNA: TGTGCCAGCAGGGGGACAGGACAATACTATGGCTACACCTTC. The rearrangement links TRBV6-1 to TRBJ1-2, with 8 bases matching TRBD1. This CDR3 contains 14 residues. In germline, CDR1 is MNHNS, CDR2 SASEGT. V was pared by 6 bases and J by 3 bases, with 6 bases of the junction left unmatched.

This clonotype has only a few counts. The V call is TRBV28, the J call TRBJ2-7, with D maybe TRBD2 (5 bases). Germline V CDR1 and CDR2: MDHEN, SYDVKM. This CDR3 comprises 14 residues. V lost 5 bases to trimming and J lost 9 bases, with 20 bases between them. The CDR3 region is CASSPAEPLRVQYF. The CDR3 DNA reads as TGTGCCAGCAGTCCAGCGGAACCCCTACGAGTGCAGTACTTC. Supplemented by reference TRBV28 and TRBJ2-7, the full variable domain reads DVKVTQSSRYLVKRTGEKVFLECVQDMDHENMFWYRQDPGLGLRLIYFSYDVKMKEKGDIPEGYSVSREKKERFSLILESASTNQTSMYLCASSPAEPLRVQYFGPGTRLTVT.

This clonotype was seen ten or more times. The rearrangement joins TRBV12-3 or TRBV12-4 to TRBJ2-2, with D unresolved. With 8 bases removed from V and 5 bases from J, the gap between germline ends came to 6 bases. The CDR3 spans 11 residues. In nucleotides, the CDR3 is TGTGCCAGCGGAAAGACCGGGGAGCTGTTTTTT. Translated, it gives CASGKTGELFF.

This clonotype was detected a few times. In DNA form, the CDR3 reads TGTGCCAGCAGCCGAAAAGGACAGGGACCACCCCTCCACTTT. It is translated as CASSRKGQGPPLHF. This rearrangement joins TRBV3-1 to TRBJ1-6; TRBD1 aligns across 8 bases. The CDR3 runs to 14 residues. J was trimmed by 11 bases and V by 4 bases; bases with no gene match: 7. Germline-derived CDR1 and CDR2 are LGHDT and YNNKEL (reference sequence).

This clonotype was observed a few times. The CDR3 spells CASSEALGVNEQFF. CDR3 bases: TGTGCCAGCAGTGAAGCGCTTGGCGTCAATGAGCAGTTCTTC. The genes are TRBV2 and TRBJ2-1; no clear D. The CDR3 covers 14 residues. V lost 0 bases, J lost 6 bases, and 9 bases lay in between. Looked up from germline, CDR1 is SNHLY and CDR2 is FYNNEI.

This clonotype has only a few counts. V gene TRBV20-1 combines with J gene TRBJ2-2, with D possibly TRBD2 on 5 matching bases. CDR1 and CDR2 (germline): DFQATT, SNEGSKA (reference sequence). CDR3 length: 16 residues. The ends were cut back, 6 bases at V and 3 bases at J, with 20 bases in the middle. The CDR3: CSAPVPGMRDTGELFF. The DNA of the CDR3 is TGCAGTGCCCCCGTCCCGGGGATGAGGGACACCGGGGAGCTGTTTTTT.

The V gene is TRBV10-3, the J gene TRBJ2-5; TRBD2 agrees at 11 bases. The length of the CDR3 is 18 residues. Germline CDR1 reads ENHRY; CDR2 reads SYGVKD. Losses at the gene ends were 4 bases for V and 4 bases for J; bases not matched to a gene: 14. The CDR3, as DNA: TGTGCCATCAGTGCCCCGTTACTAGCGGGAGAGCTGGGAGAGACCCAGTACTTC. Its protein product is CAISAPLLAGELGETQYF.

This clonotype has only a few counts. The V and J genes are TRBV12-3 or TRBV12-4 and TRBJ2-7, with D possibly being TRBD1 (8 bases). The V and J ends lost 6 bases and 4 bases respectively, with 16 bases between them. This CDR3 comprises 14 residues. Here the CDR3 DNA reads TGTGCCAGCAGCAAACAGGGGGGGGGATACGAGCAGTACTTC. This sequence encodes CASSKQGGGYEQYF.

This clonotype was detected a few times. The V call is TRBV5-6, the J call TRBJ2-5; 8 nucleotides align to TRBD2. There are 16 residues in the CDR3. Germline V gene sequence: CDR1 SGHDT, CDR2 YYEEEE. Trimming removed 4 bases from V and 5 bases from J; junction bases left unmatched: 13. The CDR3 is CASSLTTGRAGETQYF. In DNA form, the CDR3 reads TGTGCCAGCAGCCTGACTACCGGGAGGGCCGGGGAGACCCAGTACTTC.

This clonotype has just a few counts. This rearrangement joins TRBV11-3 to TRBJ2-3; D is perhaps TRBD2 (5 bases). The germline CDR1 and CDR2 sequences are SGHNT and YENEEA. This CDR3 region has 15 residues. The V end lost 4 bases, the J end lost 1 base, and 12 bases lay between the germline ends. The CDR3 DNA sequence: TGTGCCAGCAGCTCAGGCGTTAGCGGCACAGATACGCAGTATTTT. Translating it yields CASSSGVSGTDTQYF.

V gene TRBV7-9 combines with J gene TRBJ2-2; tentative D call: TRBD2 (5 bases). The germline V gene has CDR1 SEHNR and CDR2 FQNEAQ (reference sequence). The CDR3 covers 15 residues. The V end lost 4 bases, the J end lost 5 bases, and 14 bases lay between the germline ends. The CDR3 protein is CASSSPGRWTGELFF. The CDR3 nucleotides read TGTGCCAGCAGCTCCCCGGGAAGGTGGACCGGGGAGCTGTTTTTT.

This clonotype was observed a few times. V usage is TRBV11-2 and J usage is TRBJ2-7, with D unclear. There are 16 residues in the CDR3. Germline CDR1 is SGHAT and CDR2 is FQNNGV. Trimming took 5 bases from V and 2 from J, leaving 19 bases between them. This CDR3 is CASSQKGVDRAYEQYV. CDR3 bases: TGTGCCAGCAGCCAAAAAGGCGTCGACCGGGCCTACGAGCAGTACGTC.

This clonotype was detected a few times. The chain has TRBV19 and TRBJ2-6; no clear D. The CDR3 is made up of 13 amino acids. Deletions cut 9 bases from V and 4 bases from J, with 10 bases between. Germline CDR1 and CDR2: LNHDA and SQIVND (reference sequence). This CDR3 is CASNDWGANVLTF. CDR3 nucleotides: TGTGCCAGCAACGATTGGGGGGCCAACGTCCTGACTTTC. Together with reference TRBV19 and TRBJ2-6, the CDR3 gives the full variable domain: DGGITQSPKYLFRKEGQNVTLSCEQNLNHDAMYWYRQDPGQGLRLIYYSQIVNDFQKGDIAEGYSVSREKKESFPLTVTSAQKNPTAFYLCASNDWGANVLTFGAGSRLTVL.

This clonotype has only a few counts. The chain has TRBV12-3 or TRBV12-4 and TRBJ2-7; no definite D call. Trimming pared 3 bases from V and 6 bases from J, leaving 12 bases between. The CDR3 length is 13 residues. The CDR3 region is CASSFGLSSEQYV. DNA for the CDR3: TGTGCCAGCAGTTTTGGATTGTCGAGCGAGCAGTACGTC.

This sequence joins TRBV24-1 and TRBJ2-2, with D perhaps being TRBD1 or TRBD2 (6 bases each). Per the germline V gene, CDR1 is KGHDR and CDR2 is SFDVKD. Trimming cost V 4 bases and J 5 bases, with 10 bases left between them. The CDR3 totals 14 residues. In DNA, the CDR3 is TGTGCCACCAGTGACCGGGGGCGGACCGGGGAGCTGTTTTTT. Translation gives CATSDRGRTGELFF.